This record concerns one T cell receptor (beta chain) sequence. Its antigen is not known. The data stem from a study of T cell responses to AZD1222 COVID-19 vaccine. Study results and limitations: Spike-specific TCRs gained breadth and depth after people received two AZD1222 doses.

Germline V CDR1 and CDR2: SGDLS, YYNGEE. With 4 bases clipped from V and 7 bases from J, the junction kept 7 bases outside the gene matches. The CDR3 spans 15 residues. Sequencing was performed with immunoSEQ multiplex PCR; in TCRdb, only in-frame clones are kept and a portion is missing. The table lists 33,000 or so clones, approximately 87% of them singletons. This chain connects TRBV9 to TRBJ1-6; 8 bases line up with TRBD1. The receptor was isolated from an adult who received the AZD1222 COVID-19 vaccine. The sequences come from peripheral blood, collected 28 days after the second AZD1222 dose. The CDR3 nucleotides read TGTGCCAGCAGCCCGCGGGACAGGCTCAATTCACCCCTCCACTTT. It specifies CASSPRDRLNSPLHF.